In its sample, the clone carrying this TCR beta chain was seen a few times. What it recognizes is unknown. The record originates from a study of identical twins. Study-level results: Out-of-frame alpha sequences shared between twins exhibited an excess of low generation probability. Sharing of beta out-of-frame sequences by twins showed a weaker excess.

Trimming took off 7 bases at V and 8 bases at J, with 14 bases between the two ends. Per germline, CDR1 MNHEY and CDR2 SVGEGT. The CDR3 totals 13 residues. TCRdb independently ran MiXCR on the 5' RACE reads; one entry per CDR3 protein. Here the sample spans roughly 250,000 distinct CDR3 sequences, about 14% being singletons. Sequenced sample: memory (CD45RO+) T cells sorted from blood. The receptor was isolated from a woman in her late teens or twenties in good health. The chain joins TRBV6-2 or TRBV6-3 to TRBJ2-2; TRBD2 is a possible D gene (6 bases). The CDR3 sequence: CASTPHGGGELFF. The CDR3 DNA reads TGTGCCAGCACCCCCCACGGGGGAGGGGAGCTGTTTTTT.